The sequence of this T cell receptor beta chain was determined in a study of cytomegalovirus exposure and HLA in healthy donors (dated by TCRdb to the late 2010s). About the investigation overall: An earlier analysis of about 560 of the donors reported about 300 Gb of sequence data and 95 million to 140 million unique TCR beta sequences obtained from about 179 million T cells. A later analysis re-analyzed previously published TCR beta repertoires from 500 to 700 donors and added high-resolution HLA genotyping to study TCR occurrence patterns. To predict cytomegalovirus infection status, the study brought together high-throughput TCR immunosequencing, statistical association of individual TCRs with disease status, and machine learning. In addition to the first cohort of 666 subjects, a separate validation cohort of 120 different subjects was used. The aim of the study was to test whether cataloging public T cell receptors could identify signatures of past pathogen exposure. HLA typing included class I and class II loci at four-digit resolution. In an earlier analysis of about 590 of the donors, high-throughput TCR beta sequencing was used to judge whether each TCR beta V gene segment behaved as functional or pseudogenic. Typing coverage varied by locus: roughly 629-640 donors for A, B, C, DRB1 and DQB1; around 560 for DQA1; more than 600 for DPA1; roughly 450 for DPB1. Donor age, sex, ethnicity and CMV serostatus were compiled together with the repertoire data. Because of strong linkage in the cohort, roughly 5 DR-DQ haplotypes were treated as single units for association and clustering. Among the roughly 390 genotyped donors, about 85% belonged to the genetic ancestry cluster associated with self-reported Caucasian donors. In a later genetic analysis, genome-wide SNP genotypes for about 55% of the roughly 700 donors were used, and that subset was treated as a discovery cohort. The T cell repertoires of 666 subjects were profiled by immunosequencing and related to cytomegalovirus serostatus. Among about 400 genotyped donors of the cohort, an average of approximately 200,000 unique TCR beta nucleotide sequences was sequenced per donor, of which about 20% were non-productive. In the later analysis, no new phenotypic data were used to find candidate immune exposures; instead, reliance was placed on TCR beta sequences and their occurrence across donors. All discovery cohort repertoires had been generated on a single sequencing platform. An early release that covered about 600 HLA-typed donors contained approximately 300 gigabases of sequencing data and tens of millions of unique TCR sequences.

The cohort consisted of hundreds of healthy bone marrow donors. All cohort members were sampled while nominally healthy, although unrecorded immune exposures were likely present. The donor was CMV seropositive and was included in the group of approximately 300 seropositive cohort members. Every donor gave a peripheral blood sample, and the peripheral blood mononuclear cells from that sample were used for TCR beta sequencing. Genomic DNA was extracted from the blood cell samples with the Qiagen DNeasy Blood Extraction Kit. Study-wide conclusions, independent of this receptor: According to a later analysis, most CMV-associated TCR beta chains appeared to be HLA-restricted, and the HLA associations seemed to be driven largely by CMV exposure. The sequencing pipeline was judged likely to have produced a cluster of highly shared sequence variants as a technical artifact. The authors suggested that the approach could potentially be extended to other disease states and immunological phenotypes. The presence/absence analyses assumed that sequencing depth was roughly uniform across donors, and that assumption may not be true. A later analysis reported that several top co-occurrence clusters appeared linked to parvovirus B19, influenza, CMV and Epstein-Barr virus. In this cohort, only TCR beta chains were sequenced, and detectable features were limited by the absence of alpha or paired-chain data. V-gene and J-gene trimming of TCR beta chains was associated with a missense DCLRE1C variant in a later genetic analysis, and the association was replicated in an independent cohort. Because the 87-base-pair reads could not distinguish some IMGT-functional V segments, including TRBV6-2 and TRBV6-3, those segments were excluded. At a false discovery rate of 0.05, a later analysis linked around 17,000 TCR beta sequences to specific HLA alleles. Cytomegalovirus status was reported to be diagnosed by the classifier with high specificity and sensitivity in both the original and validation cohorts. A further reported finding was that TCR beta sequences accurately predicted the HLA-A and HLA-B alleles for most subjects in the first cohort. Most TCR sequences were observed very rarely across donors, whereas some public TCRs were present in many individuals. Because counts were too low, approximately 15 rarely observed V segments, including chromosome 9 orphons, were excluded from the earlier analysis of 587 of the donors. Correlated functional status among segregating V segments might reflect linkage disequilibrium, but an unknown experimental factor could not be ruled out. The study listed 150 to 200 TCR beta chains as associated with cytomegalovirus. An earlier analysis of approximately 530 of the donors showed that most TCR beta V segments appeared in productive rearrangements either about 90% or about 30% of the time, which broadly matched IMGT annotations. CMV serostatus was the only immune exposure information available for the cohort. In a later analysis, HLA-associated TCR beta chains showed more clonal expansion and lower generation probabilities than non-associated chains that were equally common. When HLA alleles, especially DR and DQ, strongly co-occurred, attributing TCR associations to individual alleles was difficult. In vitro tests confirmed that a few of the cytomegalovirus-associated TCR beta chains recognize cytomegalovirus antigens. Compared with the 666-donor mean, donors in an Asian-associated ancestry cluster had fewer N-insertions in productive TCRs, according to a later genetic analysis. HLA typing was unavailable for some donors at each locus, so association tests used only the typed subset. A later analysis found that TCR association rates varied across HLA loci, with DRB1 alleles showing the most associated TCRs and HLA-C alleles the fewest.

This clone has only a few counts. This receptor's antigen is unknown. There are no base qualities to consult, and no much larger clone falls within one base. Libraries were prepared through the immunoSEQ multiplex PCR assay. For the multiplex PCR, a mixture combining 60 forward primers for TCR Vbeta segments and 13 reverse primers for TCR Jbeta segments was used. The CDR3 region of rearranged TCR beta genes was amplified from genomic DNA with a multiplex PCR assay. The Illumina HiSeq System was used to sequence the amplified TCR beta libraries as 87-base-pair reads. Per the source publication's procedure: In a later analysis, roughly 80 million unique TCR beta chains were counted across the 500 to 850 repertoires, and roughly 9.9 million of these chains were shared by at least two donors. Raw reads were error-corrected and collapsed into unique sequences by a nearest-neighbor algorithm in which closely related sequences were merged to remove PCR and sequencing errors. Alignment of CDR3 sequences to IMGT reference sequences was used to assign V, D and J gene segments. For a sequence to be retained, a match of at least six nucleotides was required to both a V gene segment and a J gene segment. Rearrangements were called productive when the CDR3 lacked stop codons and stayed in frame with V and J; all others were non-productive. CDR3 was defined by IMGT convention, running from the second conserved V-encoded cysteine to the conserved J-encoded phenylalanine. The earlier analysis of 587 of the donors excluded any sequence lacking an unambiguous match to a single V gene segment. An earlier analysis of a few hundred of the donors classified V segments as functional when productive rearrangements were above 56.7% and as segregating when the standard deviation between donors was above 5%. A statistical classification framework was built for diagnosing cytomegalovirus status from the catalog of TCR beta chain sequences. A later analysis assigned V and J genes by comparing TCR nucleotide sequences with IMGT/GENE-DB human TR gene sequences. The TCRdist pipeline was used in a later analysis to assign CDR3 sequences and most-parsimonious VDJ recombination scenarios. In a later analysis, each TCR beta chain was defined by its CDR3 amino acid sequence together with its V-gene family, and reads without a unique V-gene family were excluded. In a later analysis, nearly 600 highly shared, low-generation-probability nucleotide sequences were removed to address suspected cross-contamination and a sequencing artifact. A later analysis calculated a clonal expansion index for each public chain from normalized within-repertoire ranks of inferred template counts. A later analysis computed generation probabilities with a VDJ recombination model fitted to out-of-frame rearrangements, and checked the results against IGoR. In a later analysis, hypergeometric tests were used to score TCR-TCR, TCR-HLA and TCR-CMV co-occurrence, with a repertoire-size bias correction applied to TCR pairs. In a later analysis, false discovery rates were estimated by permuting HLA or CMV assignments 20 times. In a later analysis, co-occurring TCRs were grouped with DBSCAN, and TCRdist sequence similarity was added when clustering was performed within HLA-allele-positive subsets. Repertoires with fewer than 30,000 or more than 120,000 public chains were left out of co-occurrence clustering, as were about five repertoires with anomalous nucleotide sharing. TCRdb mirrors the immuneACCESS table, restricted to in-frame sequences. Some clones are absent from its copies; in checked studies, under half trace to an unresolved V gene, and the reason for the others is unknown. The V and J calls and the clone size are those of that table, but D and trimming were determined from the DNA. The sample yields some 110,000 clones; 70% to 85% were counted once. The ten top clones hold 11% of the sample.

The CDR3 numbers 13 residues from cysteine through phenylalanine. Only the CDR3 DNA stays, 39 bases, in frame from base 1. Sequences SGHRS (CDR1) and YFSETQ (CDR2) are obtained from the germline V gene. A distance of 10 bases separates the germline ends of V and J, which lose 6 bases and 1 base respectively. The sequencing sample was made of PBMCs. The V and J segments used are TRBV5-1 and TRBJ1-1; the D gene is not confidently resolved. The clonotype comes from a woman between 45 and 60 years old in good health and CMV-seropositive. DNA sequence: TGCGCCAGCAAAGAGGTAGAGAACACTGAAGCTTTCTTT. Its translation reads: CASKEVENTEAFF.